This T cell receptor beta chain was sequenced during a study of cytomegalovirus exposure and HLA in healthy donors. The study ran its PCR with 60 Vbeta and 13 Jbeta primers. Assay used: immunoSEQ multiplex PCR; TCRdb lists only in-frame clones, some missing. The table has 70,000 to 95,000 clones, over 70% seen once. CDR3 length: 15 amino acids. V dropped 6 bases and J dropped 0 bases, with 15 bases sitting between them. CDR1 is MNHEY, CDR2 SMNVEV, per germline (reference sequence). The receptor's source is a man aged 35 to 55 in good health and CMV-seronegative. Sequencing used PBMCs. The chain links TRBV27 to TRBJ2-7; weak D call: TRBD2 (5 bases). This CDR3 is CASSESSGSSYEQYF. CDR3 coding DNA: TGTGCCAGCAGCGAATCGAGTGGGAGCTCCTACGAGCAGTACTTC.